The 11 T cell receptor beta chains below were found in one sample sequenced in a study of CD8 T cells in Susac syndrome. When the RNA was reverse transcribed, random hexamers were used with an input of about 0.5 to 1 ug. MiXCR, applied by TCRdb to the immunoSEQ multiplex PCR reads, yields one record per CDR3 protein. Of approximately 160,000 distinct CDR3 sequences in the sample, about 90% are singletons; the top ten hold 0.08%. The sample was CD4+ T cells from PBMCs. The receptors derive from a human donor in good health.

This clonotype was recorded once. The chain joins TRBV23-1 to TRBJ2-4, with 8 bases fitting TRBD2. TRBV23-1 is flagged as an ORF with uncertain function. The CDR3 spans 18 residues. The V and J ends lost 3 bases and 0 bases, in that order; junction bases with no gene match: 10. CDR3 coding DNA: TGCGCCAGCAGTCACCCGCCGACTAGCGACCTAGCCAAAAACATTCAGTACTTC. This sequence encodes CASSHPPTSDLAKNIQYF.

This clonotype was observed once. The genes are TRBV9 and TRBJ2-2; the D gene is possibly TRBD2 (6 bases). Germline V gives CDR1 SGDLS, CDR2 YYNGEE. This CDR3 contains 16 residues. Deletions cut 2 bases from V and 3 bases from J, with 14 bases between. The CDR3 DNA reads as TGTGCCAGCAGCGTGGGGGGTCCGAGAGACACCGGGGAGCTGTTTTTT. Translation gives CASSVGGPRDTGELFF.

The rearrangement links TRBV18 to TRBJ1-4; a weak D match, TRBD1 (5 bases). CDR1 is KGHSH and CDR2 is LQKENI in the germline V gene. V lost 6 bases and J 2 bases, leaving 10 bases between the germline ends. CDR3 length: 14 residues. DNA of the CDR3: TGTGCCAGCTCCCCGACAGTTACTAATGAAAAACTGTTTTTT. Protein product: CASSPTVTNEKLFF.

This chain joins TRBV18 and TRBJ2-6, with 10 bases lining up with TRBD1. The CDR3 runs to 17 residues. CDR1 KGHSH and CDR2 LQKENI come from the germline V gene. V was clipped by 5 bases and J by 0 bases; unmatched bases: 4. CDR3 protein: CASSRQGASSGANVLTF. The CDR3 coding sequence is TGTGCCAGCTCAAGACAGGGGGCCAGCTCTGGGGCCAACGTCCTGACTTTC.

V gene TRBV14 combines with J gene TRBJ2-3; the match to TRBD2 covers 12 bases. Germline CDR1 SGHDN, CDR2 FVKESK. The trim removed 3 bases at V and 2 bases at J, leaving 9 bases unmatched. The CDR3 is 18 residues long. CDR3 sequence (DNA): TGTGCCAGCAGCCAGGATTCCGGACTAGCGGGGATCACAGATACGCAGTATTTT. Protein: CASSQDSGLAGITDTQYF. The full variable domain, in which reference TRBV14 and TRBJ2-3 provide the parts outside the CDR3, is EAGVTQFPSHSVIEKGQTVTLRCDPISGHDNLYWYRRVMGKEIKFLLHFVKESKQDESGMPNNRFLAERTGGTYSTLKVQPAELEDSGVYFCASSQDSGLAGITDTQYFGPGTRLTVL.

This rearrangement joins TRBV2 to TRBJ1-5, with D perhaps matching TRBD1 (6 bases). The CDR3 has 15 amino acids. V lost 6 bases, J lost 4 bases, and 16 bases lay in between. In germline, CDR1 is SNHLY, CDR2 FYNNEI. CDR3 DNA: TGTGCCAGCAGGGACCTACAGGGCGGGAATCAGCCCCAGCATTTT. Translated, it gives CASRDLQGGNQPQHF.

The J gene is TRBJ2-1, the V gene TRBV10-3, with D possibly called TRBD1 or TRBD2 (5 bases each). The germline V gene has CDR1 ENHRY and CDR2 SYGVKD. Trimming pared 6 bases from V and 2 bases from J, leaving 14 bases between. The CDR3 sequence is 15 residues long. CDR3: CAIRDSGQTYNEQFF. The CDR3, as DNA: TGTGCCATCAGAGATTCGGGGCAGACCTACAATGAGCAGTTCTTC.

Written as DNA, the CDR3 is TGTGCCAGCAGCTTAGTCCCGGGGGGCAGGGGGGAGCTGTTTTTT. Its translation is CASSLVPGGRGELFF. This chain links TRBV7-2 with TRBJ2-2, with D possibly being TRBD2 (7 bases). The CDR3 contains 15 residues. Trimming pared 1 base from V and 8 bases from J, leaving 14 bases between. Germline V CDR1 and CDR2: SGHTA, FQGNSA.

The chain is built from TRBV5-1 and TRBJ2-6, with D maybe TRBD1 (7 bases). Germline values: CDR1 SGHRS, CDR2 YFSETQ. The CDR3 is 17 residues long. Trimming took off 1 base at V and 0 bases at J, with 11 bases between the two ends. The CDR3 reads CASSLTRGDSGANVLTF. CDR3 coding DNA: TGCGCCAGCAGCTTGACCAGGGGGGACTCTGGGGCCAACGTCCTGACTTTC.

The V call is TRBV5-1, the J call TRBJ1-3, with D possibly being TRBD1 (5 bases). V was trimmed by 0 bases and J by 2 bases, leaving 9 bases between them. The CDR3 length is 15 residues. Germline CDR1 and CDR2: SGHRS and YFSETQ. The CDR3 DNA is TGCGCCAGCAGCTTGGTGGGGGGAACTGGAAACACCATATATTTT. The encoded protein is CASSLVGGTGNTIYF.

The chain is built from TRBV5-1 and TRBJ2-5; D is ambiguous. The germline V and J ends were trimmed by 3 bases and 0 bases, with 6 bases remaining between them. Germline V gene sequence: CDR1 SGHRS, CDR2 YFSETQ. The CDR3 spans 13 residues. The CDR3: CASSSHNQETQYF. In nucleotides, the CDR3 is TGCGCCAGCAGCTCCCATAACCAAGAGACCCAGTACTTC.